This T cell receptor beta chain was captured by sequencing in a study of OX40 agonist ivuxolimab in advanced cancers. Looking at the study overall: Ivuxolimab was administered intravenously to patients at 0.01 to 10 mg/kg every 2 weeks.

Findings and caveats of the study: The study observed clonal expansion of CD4+ and CD8+ blood T cells by week 6 at 0.1 to 3.0 mg/kg. The investigators did not determine what antigen specificity the expanded peripheral T cells had. Some of the nonresponding patients also showed low levels of normalized T-cell clonal expansion.

As concerns this clone: Its matching antigen is unknown.

Sequencing used immunoSEQ multiplex PCR; TCRdb keeps in-frame clones, though not all of them. The sample has roughly 100,000 clones, around 94% seen once. Trimming took 1 base from V and 9 from J; bases not matched to a gene: 7. CDR3 size: 16 residues. Germline CDR1 reads ENHRY; CDR2 reads SYGVKD. The sample was CD4+ or CD8+ T cells sorted from blood, taken in a trial of the OX40 agonist ivuxolimab. The chain recombines TRBV10-3 with TRBJ2-1, with 12 positions matching TRBD1. The receptor was derived from an adult with an advanced solid tumor such as melanoma, head and neck, liver or kidney cancer. The CDR3: CAISEFLGTGGSEQFF. CDR3 DNA sequence: TGTGCCATCAGTGAGTTTCTTGGGACAGGGGGCAGTGAGCAGTTCTTC.